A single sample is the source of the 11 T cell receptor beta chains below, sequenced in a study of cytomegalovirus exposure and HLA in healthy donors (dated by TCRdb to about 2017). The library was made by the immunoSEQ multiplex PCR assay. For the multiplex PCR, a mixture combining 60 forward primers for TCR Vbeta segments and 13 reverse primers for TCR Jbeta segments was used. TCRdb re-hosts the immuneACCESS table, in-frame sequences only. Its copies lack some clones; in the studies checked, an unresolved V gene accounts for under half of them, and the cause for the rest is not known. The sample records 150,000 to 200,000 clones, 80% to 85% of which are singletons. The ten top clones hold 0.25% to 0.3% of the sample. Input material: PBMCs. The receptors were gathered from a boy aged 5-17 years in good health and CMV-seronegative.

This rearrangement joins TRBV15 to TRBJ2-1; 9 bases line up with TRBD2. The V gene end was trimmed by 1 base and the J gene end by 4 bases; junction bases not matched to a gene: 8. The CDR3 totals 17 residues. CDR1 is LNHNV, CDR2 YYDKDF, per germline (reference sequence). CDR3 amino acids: CATSRGPAGGTYNEQFF. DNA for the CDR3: TGTGCCACCAGCAGAGGGCCAGCGGGAGGTACGTACAATGAGCAGTTCTTC.

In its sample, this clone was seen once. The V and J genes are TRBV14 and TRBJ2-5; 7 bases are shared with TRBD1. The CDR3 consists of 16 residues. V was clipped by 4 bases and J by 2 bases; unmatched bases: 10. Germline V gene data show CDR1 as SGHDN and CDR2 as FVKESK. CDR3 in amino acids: CASSPRQGRGQETQYF. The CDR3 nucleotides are TGTGCCAGCAGCCCCCGACAGGGAAGAGGGCAAGAGACCCAGTACTTC.

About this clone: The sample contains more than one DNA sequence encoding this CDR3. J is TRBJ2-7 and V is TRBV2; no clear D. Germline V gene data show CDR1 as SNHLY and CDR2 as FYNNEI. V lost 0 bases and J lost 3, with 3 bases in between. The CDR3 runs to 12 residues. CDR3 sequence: CASSEARYEQYF. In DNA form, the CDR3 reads TGTGCCAGCAGTGAAGCGCGCTACGAGCAGTACTTC. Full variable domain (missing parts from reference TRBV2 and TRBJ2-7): EPEVTQTPSHQVTQMGQEVILRCVPISNHLYFYWYRQILGQKVEFLVSFYNNEISEKSEIFDDQFSVERPDGSNFTLKIRSTKLEDSAMYFCASSEARYEQYFGPGTRLTVT.

CDR3 nucleotide sequence: TGTGCCAGCAGCTTACTCGACGGGACTAGGAGCACAGATACGCAGTATTTT. It is translated as CASSLLDGTRSTDTQYF. The chain is built from TRBV7-9 and TRBJ2-3; 8 bases line up with TRBD2. Germline assignment: CDR1 SEHNR and CDR2 FQNEAQ (reference sequence). Trimming cost V 2 bases and J 0 bases; bases outside gene matches: 7. The CDR3 is made up of 17 amino acids.

The CDR3 nucleotides read TGTGCCTGGAGAGAATACTTGACACCTAACTATGGCTACACCTTC. Its translation: CAWREYLTPNYGYTF. The rearrangement uses TRBV30 and TRBJ1-2; no definite D call. Trimming removed 3 bases at V and 0 bases at J, with 14 bases between. The length of the CDR3 is 15 residues. Germline V gene data show CDR1 as GTSNPN and CDR2 as SVGIG (reference sequence).

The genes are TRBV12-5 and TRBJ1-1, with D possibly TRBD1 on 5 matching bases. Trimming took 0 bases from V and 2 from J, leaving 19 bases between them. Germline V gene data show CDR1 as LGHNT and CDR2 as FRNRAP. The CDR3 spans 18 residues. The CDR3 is CASGLVGRGGVRNTEAFF. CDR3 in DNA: TGTGCTAGTGGTTTGGTAGGTAGGGGAGGGGTGCGTAACACTGAAGCTTTCTTT.

The CDR3 region is CASSQGAETGNTIYF. CDR3 DNA sequence: TGCGCCAGCAGCCAAGGGGCTGAAACTGGAAACACCATATATTTT. The chain uses TRBV4-3 and TRBJ1-3, with D unresolved. Per germline, CDR1 LGHNA and CDR2 YSLEER. The CDR3 extends over 15 amino acids. Between the trimmed V and J ends, which lost 1 base and 2 bases, there was a span of 9 bases.

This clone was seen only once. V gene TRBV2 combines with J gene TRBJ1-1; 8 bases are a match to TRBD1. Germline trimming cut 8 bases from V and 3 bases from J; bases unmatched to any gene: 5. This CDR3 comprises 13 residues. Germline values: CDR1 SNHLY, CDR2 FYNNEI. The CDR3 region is CASDRGVDTEAFF. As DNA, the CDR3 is TGTGCCAGCGACAGGGGCGTCGACACTGAAGCTTTCTTT.

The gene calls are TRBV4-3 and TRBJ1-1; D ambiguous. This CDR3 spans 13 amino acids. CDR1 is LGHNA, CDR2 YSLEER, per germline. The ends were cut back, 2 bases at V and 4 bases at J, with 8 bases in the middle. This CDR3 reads CASSQSGVTEAFF. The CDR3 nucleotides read TGCGCCAGCAGCCAATCCGGGGTCACTGAAGCTTTCTTT.

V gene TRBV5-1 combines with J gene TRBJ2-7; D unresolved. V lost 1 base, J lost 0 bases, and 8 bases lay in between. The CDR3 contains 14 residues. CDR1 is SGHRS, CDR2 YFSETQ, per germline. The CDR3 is CASSLSFSSYEQYF. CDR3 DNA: TGCGCCAGCAGCTTGAGTTTCAGCTCCTACGAGCAGTACTTC. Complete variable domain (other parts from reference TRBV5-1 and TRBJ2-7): KAGVTQTPRYLIKTRGQQVTLSCSPISGHRSVSWYQQTPGQGLQFLFEYFSETQRNKGNFPGRFSGRQFSNSRSEMNVSTLELGDSALYLCASSLSFSSYEQYFGPGTRLTVT.

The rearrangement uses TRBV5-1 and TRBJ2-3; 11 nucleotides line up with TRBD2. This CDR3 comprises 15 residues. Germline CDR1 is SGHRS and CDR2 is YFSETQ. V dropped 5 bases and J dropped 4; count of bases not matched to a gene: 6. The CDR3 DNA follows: TGCGCCAGCAGATATAGCGGGGGGGGGCCAGATACGCAGTATTTT. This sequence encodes CASRYSGGGPDTQYF.